The source of this TCR beta chain is a study of blood T cell repertoires in COVID-19 (dated by TCRdb to 2019 to 2021). About the full investigation: Samples from collaborators originated in the United States, Italy and Spain and spanned both the acute and convalescent phases of COVID-19. A freely available public database, intended as a resource for researchers studying the immune response to SARS-CoV-2, is where the repertoires were released. Sample metadata almost always included a de-identified subject ID, COVID-19 status, age in years and sex. The prospective study material was composed of cDNA or gDNA derived from T cells, B-cell-depleted T cells, or PBMCs. Subjects who had been exposed to COVID-19, were actively infected with it, or had recovered from it provided the deeply sampled blood TCRbeta repertoires that made up the dataset. HLA class I and class II types, where available, came from metadata supplied by the sample provider rather than from assay-based typing. Samples came from the ongoing ImmuneRACE study (first 160 participants) plus 1,254 subjects from 6 global collaborators.

Broader findings and caveats from the paper: The quantity of clinical and demographic metadata differed by source and by participant and was supplied without curation.

Points on this clone: Its antigen is not yet known. Base qualities are not provided; no much larger clone lies one nucleotide away.

TCRbeta CDR3 regions were amplified from genomic DNA using the immunoSEQ Assay, a bias-controlled multiplex PCR. Per the source publication's procedure: The number of nucleated cells in each sample was estimated from the amplification of reference gene primers within the assay. Sequence reads were collapsed and filtered to measure the absolute abundance of every unique TCRbeta CDR3 rearrangement. Productive Simpson clonality was computed per sample as the square root of Simpson's diversity index over productive rearrangements. The source is immuneACCESS, and TCRdb retained only in-frame sequences with V and J called. Part of the clones is not carried over; for the studies checked, unresolved V genes explain less than half of this, and the remainder is unexplained. Clonal size and the V and J genes are those of that table, whereas D and trimming came from the DNA. The sample contains about 110,000 clones, 80% of them found a single time. The top ten constitute around 4.2% of the sample.

V is pruned by 3 bases and J by 3 bases, leaving 6 bases of the junction without a gene match. The germline V gene supplies CDR1 KGHSH and CDR2 LQKENI. Its CDR3 holds 16 amino acids, cysteine through phenylalanine. The kept DNA is CDR3 alone, 48 bases in frame from the first base. Each collaborating institution followed its own protocols to collect whole blood in K2EDTA tubes. Collaborator samples were shipped for TCRbeta analysis as frozen whole blood, isolated PBMCs, or DNA extracted from either sample type. The origin of this receptor is a human donor in a cohort sampled during active or convalescent COVID-19. The sequencing sample was made of peripheral blood. This receptor chain uses TRBV18 and TRBJ2-5; TRBD2 fits 11 bases in the junction. The DNA sequence follows: TGTGCCAGCTCACCTCTCGGGACTAGCGGAGAAGAGACCCAGTACTTC. The translation is CASSPLGTSGEETQYF.